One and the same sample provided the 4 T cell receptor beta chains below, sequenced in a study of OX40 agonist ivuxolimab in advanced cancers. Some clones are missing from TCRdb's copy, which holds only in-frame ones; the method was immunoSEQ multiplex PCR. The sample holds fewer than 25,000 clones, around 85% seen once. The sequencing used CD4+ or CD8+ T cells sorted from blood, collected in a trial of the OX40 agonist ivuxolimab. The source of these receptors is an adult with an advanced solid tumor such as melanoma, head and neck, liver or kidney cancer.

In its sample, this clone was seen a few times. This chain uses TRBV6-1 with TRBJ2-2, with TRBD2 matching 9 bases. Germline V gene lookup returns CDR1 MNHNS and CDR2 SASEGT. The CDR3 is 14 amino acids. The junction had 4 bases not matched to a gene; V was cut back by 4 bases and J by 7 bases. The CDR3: CASSVAGAIGELFF. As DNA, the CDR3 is TGTGCCAGCAGTGTAGCGGGAGCAATCGGGGAGCTGTTTTTT.

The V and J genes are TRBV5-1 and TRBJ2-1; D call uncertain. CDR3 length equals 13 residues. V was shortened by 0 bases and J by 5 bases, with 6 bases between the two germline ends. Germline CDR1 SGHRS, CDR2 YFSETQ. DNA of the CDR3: TGCGCCAGCAGCTTGGGAAAAAACAATGAGCAGTTCTTC. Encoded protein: CASSLGKNNEQFF.

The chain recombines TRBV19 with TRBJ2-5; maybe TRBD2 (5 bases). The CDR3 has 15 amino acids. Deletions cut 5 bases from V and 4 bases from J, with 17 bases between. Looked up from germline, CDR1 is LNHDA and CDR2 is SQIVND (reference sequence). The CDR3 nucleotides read TGTGCCAGTAGTCCCGACTCCATCCGGGGAGAGACCCAGTACTTC. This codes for CASSPDSIRGETQYF.

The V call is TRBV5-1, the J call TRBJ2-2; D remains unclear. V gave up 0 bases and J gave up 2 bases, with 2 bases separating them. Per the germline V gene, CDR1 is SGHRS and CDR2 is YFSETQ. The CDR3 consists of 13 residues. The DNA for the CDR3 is TGCGCCAGCAGCTTGGGTAACACCGGGGAGCTGTTTTTT. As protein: CASSLGNTGELFF.